This TCR beta chain was sequenced in a study of cytomegalovirus exposure and HLA in healthy donors. Study at large: The roughly 120 validation repertoires matched the 666 first-cohort repertoires in platform, a later analysis reported. General observations from the study: There were some public TCRs occurring in many donors, but most TCR sequences were rare. The investigators catalogued some 150 TCR beta chains as cytomegalovirus-associated.

The data were produced by immunoSEQ multiplex PCR, yet TCRdb's version contains in-frame clones alone and is incomplete. The sample yields 90,000 to 150,000 clones, 85% to 90% seen once. The CDR3 spans 11 residues. Trimming removed 5 bases at V and 2 bases at J, with 4 bases between. CDR1 is SEHNR, CDR2 FQNEAQ, per germline (reference sequence). A remark on this clone: Antigen unknown.

The TCR sequence derives from a woman aged 18-29 years in good health and CMV-seropositive. The gene calls are TRBV7-9 and TRBJ2-7; no clear D. Sequencing input: PBMCs. For the CDR3, the DNA is TGTGCCAGCAGCCGGGCCTACGAGCAGTACTTC. This gives the protein CASSRAYEQYF.